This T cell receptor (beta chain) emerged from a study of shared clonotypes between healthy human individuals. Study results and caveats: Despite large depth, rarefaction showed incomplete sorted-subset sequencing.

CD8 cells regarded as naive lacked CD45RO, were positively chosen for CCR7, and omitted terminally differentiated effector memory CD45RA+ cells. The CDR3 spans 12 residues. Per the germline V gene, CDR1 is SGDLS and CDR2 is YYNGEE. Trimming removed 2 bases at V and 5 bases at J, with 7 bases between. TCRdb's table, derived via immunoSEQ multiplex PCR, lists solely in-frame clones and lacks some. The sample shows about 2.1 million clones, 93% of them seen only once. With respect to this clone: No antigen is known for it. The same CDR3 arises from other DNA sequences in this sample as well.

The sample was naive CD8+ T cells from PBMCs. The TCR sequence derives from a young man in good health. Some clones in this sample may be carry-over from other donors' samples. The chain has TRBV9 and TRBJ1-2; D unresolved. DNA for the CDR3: TGTGCCAGCAGCGTCGGAGGGTATGGCTACACCTTC. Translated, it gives CASSVGGYGYTF.